This TCR beta chain was obtained from a study of T cells in Graves' hyperthyroidism and ophthalmopathy. The overall study: Peripheral blood was collected at initial diagnosis, before any treatment.

Comment on this clonotype: Antigen: not known.

General observations from the study: Blood also held most thyroid clonotypes expanded beyond 0.001.

Each diagnosis was grounded in clinical symptoms, serum thyroxine and TRAb, thyroid ultrasound, and orbital computed tomography. Germline lookup yields CDR1 SNHLY and CDR2 FYNNEI. The CDR3 is 15 residues long. V lost 1 base and J lost 5, with 12 bases in between. Amplification of TCR beta CDR3 regions was performed using RNA transcripts as template. A set of HTBI primers served as the primers for a first-round RT-PCR of the TCR CDR3. MiXCR, run by TCRdb on the multiplex PCR reads, gives a single entry per CDR3 protein. The repertoire holds about 520,000 distinct CDR3 sequences, with roughly 24% as singletons.

This TCR was recovered from a woman in her twenties or thirties with Graves' ophthalmopathy. Sequencing used blood. The chain uses TRBV2 and TRBJ1-5; D may be TRBD1 (6 bases). CDR3 residues: CASSEDNGGDQPQHF. The CDR3 region has the DNA TGTGCCAGCAGTGAAGATAATGGGGGCGATCAGCCCCAGCATTTT.